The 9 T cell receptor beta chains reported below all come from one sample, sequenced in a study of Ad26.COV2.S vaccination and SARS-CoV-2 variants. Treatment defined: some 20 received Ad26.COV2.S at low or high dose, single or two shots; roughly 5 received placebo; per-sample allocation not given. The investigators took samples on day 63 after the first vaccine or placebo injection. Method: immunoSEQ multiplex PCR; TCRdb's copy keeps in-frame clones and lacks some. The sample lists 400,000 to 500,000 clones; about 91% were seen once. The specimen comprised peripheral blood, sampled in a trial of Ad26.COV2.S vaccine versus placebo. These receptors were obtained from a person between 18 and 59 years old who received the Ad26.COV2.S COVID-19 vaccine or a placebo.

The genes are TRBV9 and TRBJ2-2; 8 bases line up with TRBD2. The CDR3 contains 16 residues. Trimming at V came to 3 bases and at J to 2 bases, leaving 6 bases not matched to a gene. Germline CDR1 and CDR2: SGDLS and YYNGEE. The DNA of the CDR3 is TGTGCCAGCAGCGGGCTAGCGGGCTATAACACCGGGGAGCTGTTTTTT. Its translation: CASSGLAGYNTGELFF.

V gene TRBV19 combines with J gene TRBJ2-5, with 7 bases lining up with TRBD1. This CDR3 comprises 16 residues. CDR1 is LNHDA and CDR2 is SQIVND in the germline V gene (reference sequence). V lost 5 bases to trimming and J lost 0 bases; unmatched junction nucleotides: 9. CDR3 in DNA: TGTGCCAGTAGTCCCATATACGACAGGGACCAAGAGACCCAGTACTTC. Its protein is CASSPIYDRDQETQYF.

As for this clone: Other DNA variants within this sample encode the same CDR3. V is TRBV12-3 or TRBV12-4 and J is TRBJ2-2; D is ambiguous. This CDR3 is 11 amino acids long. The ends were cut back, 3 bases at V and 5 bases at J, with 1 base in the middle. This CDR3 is CASSFTGELFF. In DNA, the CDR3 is TGTGCCAGCAGTTTTACCGGGGAGCTGTTTTTT.

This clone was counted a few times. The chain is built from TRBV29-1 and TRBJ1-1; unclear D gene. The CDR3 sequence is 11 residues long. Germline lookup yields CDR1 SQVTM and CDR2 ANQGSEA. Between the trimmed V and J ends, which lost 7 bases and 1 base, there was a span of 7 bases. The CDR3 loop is CSGLENTEAFF. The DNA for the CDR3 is TGCAGCGGATTAGAGAACACTGAAGCTTTCTTT.

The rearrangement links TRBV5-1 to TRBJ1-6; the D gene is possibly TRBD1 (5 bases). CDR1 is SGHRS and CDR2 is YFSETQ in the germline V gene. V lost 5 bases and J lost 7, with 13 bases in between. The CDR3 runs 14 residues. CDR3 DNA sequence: TGCGCCAGCAGATGGGGCGCTCAGAATTCACCCCTCCACTTT. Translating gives CASRWGAQNSPLHF.

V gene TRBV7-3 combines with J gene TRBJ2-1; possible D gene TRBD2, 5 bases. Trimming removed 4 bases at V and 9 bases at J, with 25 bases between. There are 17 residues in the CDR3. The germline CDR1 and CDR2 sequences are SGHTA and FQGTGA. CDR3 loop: CASSSSPESGAWGEQFF. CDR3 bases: TGTGCCAGCAGCTCCTCCCCGGAGAGCGGAGCCTGGGGTGAGCAGTTCTTC.

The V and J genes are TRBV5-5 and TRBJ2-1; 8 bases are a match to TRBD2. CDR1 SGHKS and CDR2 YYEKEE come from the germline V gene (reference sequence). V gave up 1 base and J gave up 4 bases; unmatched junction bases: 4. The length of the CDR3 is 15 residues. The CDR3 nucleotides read TGTGCCAGCAGCTTGACGGGGGGGCCTTACAATGAGCAGTTCTTC. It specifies CASSLTGGPYNEQFF.

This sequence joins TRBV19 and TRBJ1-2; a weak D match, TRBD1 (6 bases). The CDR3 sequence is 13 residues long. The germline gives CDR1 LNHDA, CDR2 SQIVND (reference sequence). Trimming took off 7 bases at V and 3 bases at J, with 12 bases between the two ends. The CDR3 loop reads CASTRTGYYGYTF. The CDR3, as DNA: TGTGCCAGTACCCGCACAGGGTACTATGGCTACACCTTC.

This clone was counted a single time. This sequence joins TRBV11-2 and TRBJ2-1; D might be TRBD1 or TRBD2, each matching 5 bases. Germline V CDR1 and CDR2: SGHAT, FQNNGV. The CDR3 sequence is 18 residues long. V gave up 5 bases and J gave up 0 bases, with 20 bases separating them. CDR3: CASSPIRGVQSSYNEQFF. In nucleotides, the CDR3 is TGTGCCAGCAGCCCGATCAGAGGGGTCCAGAGCTCCTACAATGAGCAGTTCTTC. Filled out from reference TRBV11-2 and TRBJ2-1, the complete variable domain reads EAGVAQSPRYKIIEKRQSVAFWCNPISGHATLYWYQQILGQGPKLLIQFQNNGVVDDSQLPKDRFSAERLKGVDSTLKIQPAKLEDSAVYLCASSPIRGVQSSYNEQFFGPGTRLTVL.